A single sample is the source of the 29 T cell receptor beta chains below, sequenced in a study of a mutant IDH1 vaccine in newly diagnosed glioma. Time point specified: baseline, week 1 (first vaccination visit). The treatment was: pre-vaccination baseline after standard-of-care therapy. The assay was immunoSEQ multiplex PCR, and TCRdb's table has in-frame clones only and misses some. The table shows about 96,000 clones, with just under 80% occurring only once. The specimen was PBMCs, collected from a glioma patient treated with radiotherapy, temozolomide or both. The origin of the receptors is a man in his forties or fifties with glioma.

V is TRBV29-1 and J is TRBJ2-1; 10 nucleotides agree with TRBD2. V shed 6 bases, J shed 2 bases, and the junction held 4 bases outside the gene matches. This CDR3 has 14 residues. Germline V lookup: CDR1 SQVTM, CDR2 ANQGSEA. CDR3 sequence: CSVDTSGTYNEQFF. In DNA, the CDR3 is TGCAGCGTCGATACTAGCGGGACCTACAATGAGCAGTTCTTC.

This clone showed up just a few times. The chain joins TRBV5-1 to TRBJ1-6; 11 bases are shared with TRBD1. V shed 3 bases, J shed 8 bases, and the junction held 1 base outside the gene matches. Germline values: CDR1 SGHRS, CDR2 YFSETQ. This CDR3 contains 14 residues. The CDR3 bases are TGCGCCAGCAGCTGGACAGGGGGCGATTCACCCCTCCACTTT. Its protein is CASSWTGGDSPLHF.

This chain joins TRBV7-9 and TRBJ2-3; tentative D call: TRBD1 (6 bases). V was cut by 5 bases and J by 8 bases, with 8 bases left in between. Per the germline V gene, CDR1 is SEHNR and CDR2 is FQNEAQ (reference sequence). The CDR3 is 11 amino acids. CDR3 nucleotides: TGTGCCAGCAGCCCAGGGGCTACGCAGTATTTT. As protein: CASSPGATQYF.

This chain links TRBV5-1 with TRBJ1-2, with a possible D match to TRBD1 (6 bases). The V and J ends lost 1 base and 3 bases respectively, with 13 bases between them. Germline values: CDR1 SGHRS, CDR2 YFSETQ. CDR3 size: 15 residues. DNA of the CDR3: TGCGCCAGCAGCTTGCCAGGAACAGGGCACTATGGCTACACCTTC. It translates to CASSLPGTGHYGYTF.

The chain combines TRBV11-2 with TRBJ2-7; the D is unclear. The CDR3 totals 18 residues. Germline V gives CDR1 SGHAT, CDR2 FQNNGV. The ends were cut back, 1 base at V and 0 bases at J, with 19 bases in the middle. CDR3: CASSLVPTWAKGSYEQYF. CDR3 sequence (DNA): TGTGCCAGCAGCTTAGTTCCCACGTGGGCGAAAGGCTCCTACGAGCAGTACTTC.

CDR3 region: CASSPVAGGQETQYF. In nucleotides, the CDR3 is TGTGCCAGCAGTCCAGTAGCGGGGGGACAAGAGACCCAGTACTTC. The chain employs TRBV6-1 and TRBJ2-5, with TRBD2 matching over 10 bases. The length of the CDR3 is 15 residues. With V trimmed by 5 bases and J by 2 bases, 5 bases remained unmatched. Germline lookup yields CDR1 MNHNS and CDR2 SASEGT.

The chain carries TRBV11-1 and TRBJ2-7; TRBD1 aligns across 7 bases. V lost 5 bases to trimming and J lost 1 base; unmatched junction nucleotides: 2. There are 13 residues in the CDR3. In germline, CDR1 is SGHAT, CDR2 FQDESV (reference sequence). The CDR3 loop reads CASSRGLSYEQYF. In DNA, the CDR3 is TGTGCCAGCAGCAGGGGGCTGTCCTACGAGCAGTACTTC.

V and J are TRBV5-3 and TRBJ2-4; 7 bases align to TRBD2. TRBV5-3 is flagged as an ORF with uncertain function. V shed 3 bases and J 0 bases; nucleotides not matched to a gene: 12. CDR3 length equals 18 residues. CDR3 DNA: TGTGCCAGAAGCTGGCAACCCCGGGACTATCAAGCCAAAAACATTCAGTACTTC. This encodes CARSWQPRDYQAKNIQYF.

This clone was found once. This chain uses TRBV6-6 with TRBJ2-3; 8 bases are shared with TRBD2. There are 15 residues in the CDR3. CDR1 MNHNY and CDR2 SVGAGI come from the germline V gene (reference sequence). V was clipped by 4 bases and J by 8 bases; unmatched bases: 11. The CDR3 here is CASSSPGTREGTQYF. As DNA, the CDR3 is TGTGCCAGCAGTTCACCCGGGACTAGAGAAGGTACGCAGTATTTT.

The table lists this clone with a count of one. One end of the junction varies from germline; a read error may be responsible. The chain combines TRBV7-7 with TRBJ2-1; D is perhaps TRBD1 or TRBD2 (6 bases each). The CDR3 sequence is 13 residues long. Germline V CDR1 and CDR2: SSHAT, FNYEAQ (reference sequence). The CDR3, as DNA: TGTGCTAGCAGCTTGCGAGGGGGGAATGAGCAGTTCTTC. Translating gives CASSLRGGNEQFF. Together with reference TRBV7-7 and TRBJ2-1, the CDR3 gives the full variable domain: GAGVSQSPRYKVTKRGQDVTLRCDPISSHATLYWYQQALGQGPEFLTYFNYEAQPDKSGLPSDRFSAERPEGSISTLTIQRTEQRDSAMYRCASSLRGGNEQFFGPGTRLTVL.

V usage is TRBV15 and J usage is TRBJ1-1; the D gene is possibly TRBD1 (5 bases). The CDR3 sequence is 14 residues long. Between the trimmed V and J ends, which lost 0 bases and 4 bases, there was a span of 9 bases. Germline V gene sequence: CDR1 LNHNV, CDR2 YYDKDF (reference sequence). The DNA of the CDR3 is TGTGCCACCAGCAGAGATGGGGGGTTCACTGAAGCTTTCTTT. Its protein product is CATSRDGGFTEAFF.

The V and J genes are TRBV5-4 and TRBJ2-2, with D possibly called TRBD1 or TRBD2 (6 bases each). The germline V and J ends were trimmed by 4 bases and 5 bases, with 15 bases remaining between them. Germline CDR1 SGHNT, CDR2 YYREEE (reference sequence). This CDR3 comprises 15 residues. The CDR3 reads CASSPEGVGTGELFF. The CDR3 bases are TGTGCCAGCAGCCCGGAGGGGGTGGGAACCGGGGAGCTGTTTTTT.

With respect to this clone: At one of its ends the junction is not consistent with the germline gene, which may arise from a read error. The CDR3 bases are TGTGCCAGCTCACCAGATACCGTCTTT. Encoded protein: CASSPDTVF. The chain links TRBV18 to TRBJ1-1; no clear D gene. Per germline, CDR1 KGHSH and CDR2 LQKENI. The CDR3 extends over 9 amino acids. Full variable domain (missing parts from reference TRBV18 and TRBJ1-1): NAGVMQNPRHLVRRRGQEARLRCSPMKGHSHVYWYRQLPEEGLKFMVYLQKENIIDESGMPKERFSAEFPKEGPSILRIQQVVRGDSAAYFCASSPDTVFGQGTRLTVV.

This chain joins TRBV15 and TRBJ2-3; D possibly corresponds to TRBD2 (6 bases). V lost 0 bases, J lost 1 base, and 11 bases lay in between. The CDR3 length is 16 residues. CDR1 LNHNV and CDR2 YYDKDF come from the germline V gene (reference sequence). CDR3 sequence reads: CATSREEGSGTDTQYF. DNA of the CDR3: TGTGCCACCAGCAGAGAGGAGGGGAGCGGCACAGATACGCAGTATTTT.

The chain uses TRBV29-1 and TRBJ1-1; D call uncertain. The CDR3 is made up of 12 amino acids. V dropped 0 bases and J dropped 4 bases, with 6 bases sitting between them. CDR1 is SQVTM, CDR2 ANQGSEA, per germline. The CDR3 nucleotides read TGCAGCGTTGAAGATCGTGGCACTGAAGCTTTCTTT. It codes for CSVEDRGTEAFF.

The chain carries TRBV7-9 and TRBJ2-3; maybe TRBD2 (6 bases). CDR1 and CDR2 from the germline V gene are SEHNR and FQNEAQ (reference sequence). Trimming removed 2 bases at V and 7 bases at J, with 10 bases between. The CDR3 extends over 13 amino acids. The CDR3: CASSLSGLNTQYF. The DNA of the CDR3 is TGTGCCAGCAGCTTATCAGGACTAAATACGCAGTATTTT.

The gene calls are TRBV11-2 and TRBJ2-1, with D unclear. The CDR3 runs 16 residues. Trimming removed 4 bases from V and 5 bases from J, with 18 bases in between. Per germline, CDR1 SGHAT and CDR2 FQNNGV. In DNA, the CDR3 is TGTGCCAGCAGCTCCCGTGCCGAAGGCTTGGACAATGAGCAGTTCTTC. It translates to CASSSRAEGLDNEQFF.

J is TRBJ1-3 and V is TRBV5-6, with D hard to call. The V end lost 4 bases, the J end lost 4 bases, and 15 bases lay between the germline ends. Germline loops: CDR1 SGHDT, CDR2 YYEEEE. The CDR3 loop spans 15 amino acids. The CDR3 loop reads CASSPGTSSGNTIYF. The CDR3 bases are TGTGCCAGCAGCCCGGGAACGAGCTCGGGAAACACCATATATTTT.

This clone appeared a few times. The chain links TRBV29-1 to TRBJ2-1; maybe TRBD1 (5 bases). This CDR3 has 17 residues. From germline, CDR1 is SQVTM and CDR2 ANQGSEA. V shed 4 bases and J shed 9 bases, with 28 bases lying between them. The DNA for the CDR3 is TGCAGCGTTGTCGGTCTTGGTGAGGATACAGGACAACCTGAGCAGTTCTTC. This gives the protein CSVVGLGEDTGQPEQFF.

The chain links TRBV6-5 to TRBJ1-1; the D gene is possibly TRBD1 (6 bases). This CDR3 contains 15 residues. The germline V and J ends were trimmed by 4 bases and 1 base, with 13 bases remaining between them. Germline assignment: CDR1 MNHEY and CDR2 SVGAGI. CDR3 nucleotides: TGTGCCAGCAGTTCTCCGGGACACGGGAACACTGAAGCTTTCTTT. It codes for CASSSPGHGNTEAFF.

The V and J genes are TRBV10-3 and TRBJ2-1; 14 bases are shared with TRBD2. The CDR3 length is 18 residues. CDR1 is ENHRY and CDR2 is SYGVKD in the germline V gene. The V gene end was trimmed by 1 base and the J gene end by 3 bases; junction bases not matched to a gene: 5. The CDR3 nucleotides read TGTGCCATCAGTGAGTTGGGGACTAGCGGGGGCCTCTACAATGAGCAGTTCTTC. Its translation: CAISELGTSGGLYNEQFF.

This rearrangement joins TRBV5-1 to TRBJ2-1; the match to TRBD2 covers 9 bases. Trimming took 7 bases from V and 0 from J; bases not matched to a gene: 8. CDR1 is SGHRS and CDR2 is YFSETQ in the germline V gene. The CDR3 loop spans 16 amino acids. This CDR3 is CASEISGSYSYNEQFF. DNA for the CDR3: TGCGCCAGCGAAATTAGCGGGAGTTACTCCTACAATGAGCAGTTCTTC.

The CDR3 DNA reads as TGTGCCAGCAGGGGGGACAACACAGATACGCAGTATTTT. Translation gives CASRGDNTDTQYF. The chain recombines TRBV11-1 with TRBJ2-3; tentatively, D is TRBD1 (6 bases). The V gene lost 6 bases and the J gene lost 2 bases, with 9 bases spanning the gap. Germline V gene sequence: CDR1 SGHAT, CDR2 FQDESV (reference sequence). This CDR3 region has 13 residues. Based on the CDR3 plus reference TRBV11-1 and TRBJ2-3, the full variable domain is EAEVAQSPRYKITEKSQAVAFWCDPISGHATLYWYRQILGQGPELLVQFQDESVVDDSQLPKDRFSAERLKGVDSTLKIQPAELGDSAMYLCASRGDNTDTQYFGPGTRLTVL.

The gene calls are TRBV6-5 and TRBJ2-7, with 10 bases aligning to TRBD1. Looked up from germline, CDR1 is MNHEY and CDR2 is SVGAGI. V was pared by 5 bases and J by 4 bases, with 8 bases of the junction left unmatched. The CDR3 has 15 residues. CDR3 in DNA: TGTGCCAGCAGTCAGGTTGGGACAGGGGTGTACGAGCAGTACTTC. Encoded protein: CASSQVGTGVYEQYF.

The chain employs TRBV19 and TRBJ2-3, with D possibly matching TRBD2 (6 bases). The CDR3 covers 14 residues. Trimming pared 7 bases from V and 4 bases from J, leaving 15 bases between. The germline CDR1 and CDR2 sequences are LNHDA and SQIVND (reference sequence). The CDR3 here is CASTHPRESDTQYF. CDR3 nucleotide sequence: TGTGCCAGTACCCACCCCCGGGAGTCAGATACGCAGTATTTT.

The chain employs TRBV19 and TRBJ1-1; 9 bases agree with TRBD1. Germline CDR1 is LNHDA and CDR2 is SQIVND (reference sequence). The CDR3 runs to 14 residues. The trim removed 9 bases at V and 7 bases at J, leaving 12 bases unmatched. CDR3 nucleotide sequence: TGTGCCAGACCCCGGGACAGGGTATGGGTTGAAGCTTTCTTT. Its translation is CARPRDRVWVEAFF.

The rearrangement joins TRBV5-1 to TRBJ2-2; D not certain. The CDR3 contains 17 residues. Germline CDR1 and CDR2: SGHRS and YFSETQ. Between the trimmed V and J ends, which lost 1 base and 4 bases, there was a span of 17 bases. The chain's CDR3 is CASSLKGLDPGTGELFF. CDR3 bases: TGCGCCAGCAGCTTGAAAGGGCTCGACCCCGGCACCGGGGAGCTGTTTTTT.

There are a few counts of this clone. The rearrangement uses TRBV7-2 and TRBJ2-1; 10 nucleotides agree with TRBD1. CDR1 SGHTA and CDR2 FQGNSA come from the germline V gene. V lost 5 bases to trimming and J lost 10 bases; unmatched junction nucleotides: 2. The CDR3 extends over 12 amino acids. CDR3: CASSPDRGEQFF. CDR3 coding DNA: TGTGCCAGCAGCCCGGACAGGGGGGAGCAGTTCTTC. The entire variable domain, with the rest obtained from reference TRBV7-2 and TRBJ2-1, is as follows: GAGVSQSPSNKVTEKGKDVELRCDPISGHTALYWYRQSLGQGLEFLIYFQGNSAPDKSGLPSDRFSAERTGGSVSTLTIQRTQQEDSAVYLCASSPDRGEQFFGPGTRLTVL.

The J gene is TRBJ2-3, the V gene TRBV14, with D maybe TRBD1 (5 bases). This CDR3 contains 14 residues. Germline V gene data show CDR1 as SGHDN and CDR2 as FVKESK. Trimming stripped 2 bases from V and 2 bases from J, with 8 bases between. CDR3 residues: CASSQMTVTDTQYF. In DNA form, the CDR3 reads TGTGCCAGCAGCCAAATGACAGTCACAGATACGCAGTATTTT.